One sample yielded the 14 T cell receptor beta chains listed below, sequenced in a study of blood T cell repertoires in COVID-19. Using immunoSEQ multiplex PCR, the repertoire was profiled, and TCRdb retains in-frame clones only, with some absent. The table includes a few hundred thousand clones, approximately 90% detected once. Sequences were obtained from peripheral blood. The receptors shown here come from a man aged 18 to 30 with active or convalescent COVID-19.

The chain couples TRBV2 to TRBJ2-2; 8 nucleotides match TRBD2. J lost 4 bases, V lost 2 bases, and 9 bases had no gene match. Germline V gene lookup returns CDR1 SNHLY and CDR2 FYNNEI. There are 17 residues in the CDR3. The CDR3 spells CASSEIGLAGLTGELFF. CDR3 in DNA: TGTGCCAGCAGTGAAATCGGGCTAGCGGGTCTCACCGGGGAGCTGTTTTTT.

The chain combines TRBV9 with TRBJ2-6; no reliable D call. V lost 1 base and J 0 bases, leaving 5 bases between the germline ends. In germline, CDR1 is SGDLS, CDR2 YYNGEE. The CDR3 runs to 15 residues. The chain's CDR3 is CASSVSVSGANVLTF. The DNA for the CDR3 is TGTGCCAGCAGCGTATCAGTCTCTGGGGCCAACGTCCTGACTTTC.

The J gene is TRBJ2-7, the V gene TRBV7-9, with D perhaps TRBD2 (5 bases). Trimming took off 5 bases at V and 2 bases at J, with 19 bases between the two ends. The CDR3 sequence is 16 residues long. Looked up from germline, CDR1 is SEHNR and CDR2 is FQNEAQ (reference sequence). In DNA form, the CDR3 reads TGTGCCAGCAGCCCCCTTAGAAGCGGTACCACCTACGAGCAGTACTTC. It yields the protein CASSPLRSGTTYEQYF.

The chain uses TRBV5-1 and TRBJ2-3; weak D call: TRBD1 (5 bases). The CDR3 consists of 14 residues. The germline CDR1 and CDR2 sequences are SGHRS and YFSETQ. Trimming pared 4 bases from V and 6 bases from J, leaving 15 bases between. CDR3 bases: TGCGCCAGCAGCCCAGGGTCGCTAGGTGATACGCAGTATTTT. Translation: CASSPGSLGDTQYF.

This clone was picked up a small number of times. V usage is TRBV3-1 (or the pseudogene TRBV3-2) and J usage is TRBJ2-2; the match to TRBD1 covers 7 bases. This CDR3 comprises 18 residues. Germline CDR1 and CDR2: LGHDT and YNNKEL (reference sequence). The V and J ends lost 2 bases and 4 bases, in that order; junction bases with no gene match: 13. The CDR3 DNA sequence: TGTGCCAGCAGCCAATGGAGGCCCGGGACAGCAGGCACCGGGGAGCTGTTTTTT. Translation gives CASSQWRPGTAGTGELFF.

The table lists this clone with a few counts. The rearrangement links TRBV5-1 to TRBJ1-2, with D perhaps matching TRBD1 (6 bases). Germline assignment: CDR1 SGHRS and CDR2 YFSETQ. Between the trimmed V and J ends, which lost 0 bases and 3 bases, there was a span of 15 bases. The CDR3 is made up of 16 amino acids. The CDR3 loop reads CASSLAVQGRYYGYTF. The CDR3 DNA reads TGCGCCAGCAGCTTGGCGGTCCAGGGGAGATACTATGGCTACACCTTC.

The CDR3 spells CASSLESGRGNTEAFF. CDR3 coding DNA: TGCGCCAGCAGCTTGGAATCCGGCAGGGGAAACACTGAAGCTTTCTTT. J is TRBJ1-1 and V is TRBV5-1; a possible D gene is TRBD1 (6 bases). The CDR3 spans 16 residues. Germline CDR1 is SGHRS and CDR2 is YFSETQ. Deletions cut 0 bases from V and 2 bases from J, with 14 bases between.

This clone was detected only a few times. The rearrangement uses TRBV29-1 and TRBJ1-1; 8 bases map to TRBD1. Trimming took 7 bases from V and 3 from J; bases not matched to a gene: 4. The CDR3 spans 12 residues. Germline values: CDR1 SQVTM, CDR2 ANQGSEA. This CDR3 reads CSGKTGDTEAFF. In DNA, the CDR3 is TGCAGCGGGAAGACAGGGGACACTGAAGCTTTCTTT.

V is TRBV6-5 and J is TRBJ2-3; the D gene is possibly TRBD2 (5 bases). Trimming removed 0 bases from V and 0 bases from J, with 10 bases in between. This CDR3 region has 16 residues. Per germline, CDR1 MNHEY and CDR2 SVGAGI. In DNA form, the CDR3 reads TGTGCCAGCAGTTACTCGAAGGGCGGGAGCACAGATACGCAGTATTTT. It yields the protein CASSYSKGGSTDTQYF.

The rearrangement uses TRBV27 and TRBJ2-7; 10 bases line up with TRBD1. Germline V CDR1 and CDR2: MNHEY, SMNVEV (reference sequence). The ends lost 7 bases at V and 5 bases at J; junction bases unmatched: 14. The CDR3 has 16 residues. The DNA for the CDR3 is TGTGCCAGCATCCCCAAGCCTGGGACAGGGGCACACGAGCAGTACTTC. Translation gives CASIPKPGTGAHEQYF.

This CDR3 reads CASTGTGRTGELFF. The CDR3 bases are TGTGCCAGCACTGGGACAGGGCGCACCGGGGAGCTGTTTTTT. This chain uses TRBV25-1 with TRBJ2-2, with TRBD1 matching over 9 bases. Germline loops: CDR1 MGHDK, CDR2 SYGVNS. The trim removed 7 bases at V and 4 bases at J, leaving 4 bases unmatched. This CDR3 is 14 amino acids long.

The chain couples TRBV7-9 to TRBJ2-1, with TRBD2 identical over 9 bases. V was clipped by 0 bases and J by 4 bases; unmatched bases: 4. The CDR3 length is 16 residues. Germline V gene data show CDR1 as SEHNR and CDR2 as FQNEAQ (reference sequence). CDR3 loop: CASSLALLAGYNEQFF. CDR3 DNA sequence: TGTGCCAGCAGCTTAGCGCTTCTAGCGGGATACAATGAGCAGTTCTTC.

This chain links TRBV7-2 with TRBJ2-2; tentative D call: TRBD1 (5 bases). V gave up 5 bases and J gave up 1 base, with 11 bases separating them. CDR1 and CDR2 from the germline V gene are SGHTA and FQGNSA. The CDR3 is made up of 15 amino acids. The CDR3 loop is CASSTSTENTGELFF. The CDR3 bases are TGTGCCAGCAGCACTTCGACAGAGAACACCGGGGAGCTGTTTTTT.

The rearrangement links TRBV29-1 to TRBJ1-1, with 10 bases fitting TRBD1. CDR1 and CDR2 from the germline V gene are SQVTM and ANQGSEA. The CDR3 contains 13 residues. The V segment lost 6 bases and the J segment 5 bases; nucleotides outside the gene matches: 6. As DNA, the CDR3 is TGCAGCGTGGACAGGGGGGAAGAAACTGAAGCTTTCTTT. This translates into CSVDRGEETEAFF.